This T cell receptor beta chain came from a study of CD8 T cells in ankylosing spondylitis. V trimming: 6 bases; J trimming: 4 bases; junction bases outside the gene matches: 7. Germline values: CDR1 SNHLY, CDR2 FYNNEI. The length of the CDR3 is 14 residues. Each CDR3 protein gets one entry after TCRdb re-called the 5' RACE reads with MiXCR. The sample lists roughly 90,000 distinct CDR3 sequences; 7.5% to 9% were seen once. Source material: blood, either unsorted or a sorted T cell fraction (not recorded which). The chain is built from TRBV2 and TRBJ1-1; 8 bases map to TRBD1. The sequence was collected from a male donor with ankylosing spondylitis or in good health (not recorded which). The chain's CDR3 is CASSEDRDITEAFF. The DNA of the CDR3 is TGTGCCAGCAGCGAGGACAGGGATATCACTGAAGCTTTCTTT.